This T cell receptor (beta chain) is drawn from a study of control samples from healthy donors and cancer patients. This CDR3 contains 13 residues. Profiled with immunoSEQ multiplex PCR; TCRdb holds only in-frame clones, not every one. The sample yields approximately 86,000 clones, about 92% seen once. The chain carries TRBV21-1 and TRBJ1-1; TRBD1, the D gene given by the table, was not confirmed from the DNA. TRBV21-1 is a recognized pseudogene. This sequence originates from a woman aged 25 to 45 in good health. Sequenced input: blood. The CDR3 protein is CASRGAGDPEAFF. For the CDR3, the DNA is TGTGCCTCCCGAGGGGCAGGGGACCCTGAAGCTTTCTTT.